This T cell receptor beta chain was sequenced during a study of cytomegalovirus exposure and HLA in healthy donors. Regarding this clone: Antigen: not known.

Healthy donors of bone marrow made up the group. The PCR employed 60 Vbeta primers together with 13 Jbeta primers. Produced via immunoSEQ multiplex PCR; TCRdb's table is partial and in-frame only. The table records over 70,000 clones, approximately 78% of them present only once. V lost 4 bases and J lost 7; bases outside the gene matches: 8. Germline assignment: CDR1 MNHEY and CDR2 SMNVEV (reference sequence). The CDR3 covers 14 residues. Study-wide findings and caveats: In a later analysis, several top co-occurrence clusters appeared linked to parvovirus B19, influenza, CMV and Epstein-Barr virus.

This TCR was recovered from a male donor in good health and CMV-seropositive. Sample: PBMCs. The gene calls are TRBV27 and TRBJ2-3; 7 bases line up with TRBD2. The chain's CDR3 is CASSSRRGGYTQYF. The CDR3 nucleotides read TGTGCCAGCAGTTCCCGACGGGGAGGGTATACGCAGTATTTT.